The 7 T cell receptor beta chains given below trace back to one sample, sequenced in a study of T cells in Graves' hyperthyroidism and ophthalmopathy (dated by TCRdb to the late 2010s). The method was multiplex PCR. Sequencing used an Illumina HiSeq 2000. The TCR beta CDR3 regions were amplified from the RNA transcripts. For the first round of RT-PCR on the TCR CDR3, the HTBI primer set was used together with the Qiagen OneStep RT-PCR kit. Using fastp trimming at Q25 and MiXCR clonotype assembly, TCRdb reanalyzed the public sequencing data and kept in-frame beta chains. One record per CDR3 amino acid sequence lists the most common genes and DNA. The sample has some 690,000 distinct CDR3 sequences on record, around 15% of them singletons. 15% to 18% of the sample goes to the ten largest clones. Sequencing input: blood. The source of these receptors is a man in his forties or fifties with Graves' hyperthyroidism.

This clonotype was detected only a few times. V gene TRBV19 combines with J gene TRBJ1-1, with D unclear. CDR3 length: 13 amino acids. Trimming cost V 1 base and J 2 bases, with 5 bases left between them. Germline V gene data show CDR1 as LNHDA and CDR2 as SQIVND (reference sequence). The CDR3, as DNA: TGTGCCAGTAGTATAGCCTTTAACACTGAAGCTTTCTTT. This gives the protein CASSIAFNTEAFF.

This clonotype was counted once. This chain uses TRBV6-1 with TRBJ1-4, with a possible D match to TRBD1 (5 bases). The V and J ends lost 7 bases and 1 base respectively, with 19 bases between them. CDR3 size: 17 residues. Germline V gene data show CDR1 as MNHNS and CDR2 as SASEGT. The CDR3 sequence is CASNTRGQGLTNEKLFF. In DNA, the CDR3 is TGTGCCAGCAACACCCGCGGGCAGGGTCTAACTAATGAAAAACTGTTTTTT.

The sample holds many counts of this clonotype. The rearrangement uses TRBV6-1 and TRBJ2-5; 13 bases are shared with TRBD2. Germline CDR1 reads MNHNS; CDR2 reads SASEGT. This CDR3 spans 15 amino acids. Unmatched junction bases numbered 5, after V lost 5 bases and J lost 5 bases. The CDR3, as DNA: TGTGCCAGCAGTTGGACTAGCGGGAGCGCGGAGACCCAGTACTTC. It encodes CASSWTSGSAETQYF.

The rearrangement uses TRBV4-1 and TRBJ2-5; TRBD1 might be the D (5 bases). Trimming stripped 4 bases from V and 1 base from J, with 10 bases between. Germline values: CDR1 MGHRA, CDR2 YSYEKL. The CDR3 contains 14 residues. The CDR3 coding sequence is TGCGCCAGCAGCCCGGACACTATCCAAGAGACCCAGTACTTC. It is translated as CASSPDTIQETQYF.

The V call is TRBV18, the J call TRBJ2-1; 8 nucleotides line up with TRBD1. The CDR3 consists of 14 residues. Germline assignment: CDR1 KGHSH and CDR2 LQKENI. J gave up 10 bases and V 3 bases, and 8 bases lay outside the gene matches. CDR3 sequence: CASSPGTGIGEQFF. The CDR3 bases are TGTGCCAGCTCACCCGGGACAGGAATAGGCGAGCAGTTCTTC.

Only a few counts were recorded for this clonotype. The rearrangement joins TRBV9 to TRBJ1-2; no reliable D call. Germline V gene lookup returns CDR1 SGDLS and CDR2 YYNGEE. With 0 bases removed from V and 6 bases from J, the gap between germline ends came to 15 bases. The CDR3 loop spans 15 amino acids. In DNA, the CDR3 is TGTGCCAGCAGCGTAGATGGAGGGCGGGTGGATGGCTACACCTTC. Protein: CASSVDGGRVDGYTF.

This clonotype was recorded at least ten times. The chain is built from TRBV11-2 and TRBJ2-1; 14 nucleotides agree with TRBD2. CDR1 is SGHAT and CDR2 is FQNNGV in the germline V gene. V was clipped by 5 bases and J by 9 bases; unmatched bases: 9. The CDR3 totals 16 residues. The chain's CDR3 is CASSMLTSGRGSEQFF. The DNA of the CDR3 is TGTGCCAGCAGCATGCTGACTAGCGGGAGGGGAAGTGAGCAGTTCTTC.